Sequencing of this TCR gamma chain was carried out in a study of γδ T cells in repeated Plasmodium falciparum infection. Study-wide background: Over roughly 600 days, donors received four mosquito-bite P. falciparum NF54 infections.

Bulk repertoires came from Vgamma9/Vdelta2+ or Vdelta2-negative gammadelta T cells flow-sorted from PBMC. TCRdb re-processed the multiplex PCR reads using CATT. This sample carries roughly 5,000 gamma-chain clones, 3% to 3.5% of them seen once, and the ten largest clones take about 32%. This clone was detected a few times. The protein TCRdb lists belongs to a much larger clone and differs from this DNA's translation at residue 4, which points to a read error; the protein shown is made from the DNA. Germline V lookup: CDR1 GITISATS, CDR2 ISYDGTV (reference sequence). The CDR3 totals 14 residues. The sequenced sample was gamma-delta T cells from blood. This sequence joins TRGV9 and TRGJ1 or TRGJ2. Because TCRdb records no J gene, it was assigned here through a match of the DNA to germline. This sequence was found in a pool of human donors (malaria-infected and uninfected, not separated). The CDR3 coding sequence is TGTGCCTTGCGGGAGGTTGAGAATTATTATAAGAAACTCTTT. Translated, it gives CALREVENYYKKLF.